These 18 T cell receptor beta chains were all obtained from the same sample, sequenced in a study of OX40 agonist ivuxolimab in advanced cancers. The protocol was immunoSEQ multiplex PCR, while the TCRdb copy is restricted to in-frame clones and leaves out a portion. Of 70,000 to 95,000 clones in the sample, around four fifths were seen once. The specimen comprised CD4+ or CD8+ T cells sorted from blood, sampled in a trial of the OX40 agonist ivuxolimab. The receptors derive from an adult with an advanced solid tumor such as melanoma, head and neck, liver or kidney cancer.

The chain recombines TRBV12-1 with TRBJ2-1; the table's D call, TRBD2, was not checked against the DNA. TRBV12-1 is a listed pseudogene. The CDR3 spans 15 residues. As DNA, the CDR3 is TGTGCCAGCAGCTCTGGGGGGGCCGAAGACAATGAGCAGTTCTTC. Its translation: CASSSGGAEDNEQFF.

The chain joins TRBV18 to TRBJ2-2; D not certain. Germline CDR1 reads KGHSH; CDR2 reads LQKENI. Trimming removed 3 bases from V and 0 bases from J, with 8 bases in between. The CDR3 length is 15 residues. Here the CDR3 reads CASSPIQTNTGELFF. As DNA, the CDR3 is TGTGCCAGCTCACCTATACAGACGAACACCGGGGAGCTGTTTTTT.

The chain employs TRBV6-6 and TRBJ1-5; D is unclear. Between the trimmed V and J ends, which lost 3 bases and 0 bases, there was a span of 9 bases. CDR3 length: 15 residues. Per germline, CDR1 MNHNY and CDR2 SVGAGI (reference sequence). The CDR3 loop reads CASSYKAASNQPQHF. The CDR3 DNA is TGTGCCAGCAGTTATAAAGCAGCTAGCAATCAGCCCCAGCATTTT.

This clone was recorded only once. J is TRBJ1-1 and V is TRBV7-4, with 7 bases fitting TRBD1. The junction had 4 bases not matched to a gene; V was cut back by 5 bases and J by 1 base. This CDR3 contains 14 residues. Germline CDR1 is SGHVT and CDR2 is SQSDAQ. The DNA of the CDR3 is TGTGCCAGCAGCGTACAGGGGACGAACACTGAAGCTTTCTTT. Protein: CASSVQGTNTEAFF. Full variable domain (missing parts from reference TRBV7-4 and TRBJ1-1): GAGVSQSPRYKVAKRGRDVALRCDSISGHVTLYWYRQTLGQGSEVLTYSQSDAQRDKSGRPSGRFSAERPERSVSTLKIQRTEQGDSAVYLCASSVQGTNTEAFFGQGTRLTVV.

As concerns this clone: The sample has other DNA sequences that encode this CDR3 too. The chain links TRBV28 to TRBJ1-3; D not resolved. CDR3 length: 12 residues. The V end was cut by 1 base, the J end by 2 bases, with 0 bases between. Germline CDR1 MDHEN, CDR2 SYDVKM. CDR3 DNA sequence: TGTGCCAGCAGTTTATCTGGAAACACCATATATTTT. It translates to CASSLSGNTIYF.

The chain links TRBV7-2 to TRBJ1-6, with 9 bases identical to TRBD1. This CDR3 has 14 residues. The ends lost 8 bases at V and 3 bases at J; junction bases unmatched: 2. The germline CDR1 and CDR2 sequences are SGHTA and FQGNSA. The CDR3 reads CASGTGSYNSPLHF. The CDR3 bases are TGTGCCAGCGGGACAGGGAGCTATAATTCACCCCTCCACTTT.

The chain links TRBV5-5 to TRBJ2-7; 8 positions agree with TRBD1. Germline-derived CDR1 and CDR2 are SGHKS and YYEKEE (reference sequence). This CDR3 contains 15 residues. V shed 4 bases, J shed 7 bases, and the junction held 13 bases outside the gene matches. DNA of the CDR3: TGTGCCAGCAGCCCCTTCTCGCAGGGGGCGAGGGAGCAGTACGTC. Translated, it gives CASSPFSQGAREQYV.

The genes are TRBV6-5 and TRBJ2-3; the D is unclear. This CDR3 spans 15 amino acids. Trimming removed 6 bases from V and 2 bases from J, with 15 bases in between. CDR1 is MNHEY, CDR2 SVGAGI, per germline. DNA for the CDR3: TGTGCCAGCAGGTCGATGGCCTTACCCACAGATACGCAGTATTTT. It is translated as CASRSMALPTDTQYF.

This rearrangement joins TRBV30 to TRBJ1-5; 8 bases map to TRBD1. J gave up 0 bases and V 4 bases, and 5 bases lay outside the gene matches. The CDR3 is 15 amino acids. Germline V gene lookup returns CDR1 GTSNPN and CDR2 SVGIG (reference sequence). CDR3 nucleotides: TGTGCCTGGACGCAGGGGGCGGGTAGCAATCAGCCCCAGCATTTT. Its protein is CAWTQGAGSNQPQHF. The full variable domain, its missing parts supplied by reference TRBV30 and TRBJ1-5, is SQTIHQWPATLVQPVGSPLSLECTVEGTSNPNLYWYRQAAGRGLQLLFYSVGIGQISSEVPQNLSASRPQDRQFILSSKKLLLSDSGFYLCAWTQGAGSNQPQHFGDGTRLSIL.

The chain couples TRBV5-1 to TRBJ2-5; D remains ambiguous. The CDR3 is made up of 15 amino acids. Germline V gene sequence: CDR1 SGHRS, CDR2 YFSETQ. Trimming shortened V by 0 bases and J by 5 bases, and 14 bases separated the two germline ends. The chain's CDR3 is CASSLARAEWETQYF. The CDR3 nucleotides read TGCGCCAGCAGCTTGGCTAGGGCCGAATGGGAGACCCAGTACTTC.

This clone was seen only a few times. The DNA for the CDR3 is TGTGCCAGCACCTGGCGGCGGGGGCGGGCGGGGGCCAACGTCCTGACTTTC. It codes for CASTWRRGRAGANVLTF. V and J are TRBV28 and TRBJ2-6; weak D call: TRBD2 (7 bases). Trimming took off 7 bases at V and 4 bases at J, with 20 bases between the two ends. This CDR3 comprises 17 residues. Germline V lookup: CDR1 MDHEN, CDR2 SYDVKM.

The CDR3, as DNA: TGTGCCAGCAGCTTAGGTGCAGGAGGGCTTAACTATGGCTACACCTTC. This sequence encodes CASSLGAGGLNYGYTF. The chain recombines TRBV7-6 with TRBJ1-2; D call uncertain. From germline, CDR1 is SGHVS and CDR2 FNYEAQ. This CDR3 is built from 16 residues. With 1 base removed from V and 1 base from J, the gap between germline ends came to 13 bases.

The CDR3 is CASSVETGSTGELFF. DNA for the CDR3: TGCGCCAGCAGCGTGGAGACAGGGTCCACCGGGGAGCTGTTTTTT. The V gene is TRBV5-1, the J gene TRBJ2-2; 7 nucleotides agree with TRBD1. The CDR3 consists of 15 residues. J gave up 4 bases and V 4 bases, and 7 bases lay outside the gene matches. Germline V gene lookup returns CDR1 SGHRS and CDR2 YFSETQ. Full variable domain (missing parts from reference TRBV5-1 and TRBJ2-2): KAGVTQTPRYLIKTRGQQVTLSCSPISGHRSVSWYQQTPGQGLQFLFEYFSETQRNKGNFPGRFSGRQFSNSRSEMNVSTLELGDSALYLCASSVETGSTGELFFGEGSRLTVL.

CDR3 protein: CATNPLAGGYNEQFF. For the CDR3, the DNA is TGTGCCACCAACCCCCTGGCAGGGGGCTACAATGAGCAGTTCTTC. The chain employs TRBV6-1 and TRBJ2-1; TRBD1 agrees at 7 bases. The V segment lost 10 bases and the J segment 3 bases; nucleotides outside the gene matches: 12. CDR3 length: 15 amino acids. In germline, CDR1 is MNHNS, CDR2 SASEGT.

The rearrangement links TRBV28 to TRBJ2-3; the D gene is possibly TRBD1 (5 bases). Germline V gives CDR1 MDHEN, CDR2 SYDVKM. Deletions cut 7 bases from V and 1 base from J, with 12 bases between. CDR3 length: 14 residues. CDR3 sequence (DNA): TGTGCCAGCACCTCAGGACAACGCACAGATACGCAGTATTTT. Its protein is CASTSGQRTDTQYF.

The V call is TRBV7-3, the J call TRBJ2-7; no firm D call. CDR1 is SGHTA and CDR2 is FQGTGA in the germline V gene. CDR3 length equals 12 residues. V was cut by 3 bases and J by 2 bases, with 5 bases left in between. The CDR3 DNA follows: TGTGCCAGCAGCTTCCTAACCTACGAGCAGTACTTC. Protein product: CASSFLTYEQYF.

The rearrangement links TRBV9 to TRBJ1-3; 7 positions match TRBD1. The CDR3 length is 15 residues. The V gene end was trimmed by 0 bases and the J gene end by 2 bases; junction bases not matched to a gene: 2. CDR1 and CDR2 from the germline V gene are SGDLS and YYNGEE. The CDR3 DNA follows: TGTGCCAGCAGCGTAGAAGGGGGCGCTGGAAACACCATATATTTT. Its protein product is CASSVEGGAGNTIYF. The entire variable domain, with the rest obtained from reference TRBV9 and TRBJ1-3, is as follows: DSGVTQTPKHLITATGQRVTLRCSPRSGDLSVYWYQQSLDQGLQFLIQYYNGEERAKGNILERFSAQQFPDLHSELNLSSLELGDSALYFCASSVEGGAGNTIYFGEGSWLTVV.

The rearrangement links TRBV18 to TRBJ1-5, with TRBD1 as a possible D gene (5 bases). The V end lost 1 base, the J end lost 4 bases, and 8 bases lay between the germline ends. The CDR3 is 14 amino acids. CDR1 is KGHSH, CDR2 LQKENI, per germline. This CDR3 is CASSPQDRNQPQHF. CDR3 bases: TGTGCCAGCTCACCACAAGACAGAAATCAGCCCCAGCATTTT. Complete variable domain (other parts from reference TRBV18 and TRBJ1-5): NAGVMQNPRHLVRRRGQEARLRCSPMKGHSHVYWYRQLPEEGLKFMVYLQKENIIDESGMPKERFSAEFPKEGPSILRIQQVVRGDSAAYFCASSPQDRNQPQHFGDGTRLSIL.